What follows describes a single TCR beta chain. Its antigen is unidentified. The source of the sample is a study of glioma-infiltrating T cells after dendritic cell vaccination. The CDR3 is 20 residues long. Germline CDR1 is LNHDA and CDR2 is SQIVND (reference sequence). V lost 5 bases to trimming and J lost 4 bases, with 30 bases between them. Study-wide findings and caveats: Longer survival after dendritic cell vaccination followed higher pretreatment TIL content.

Time point reported: after dendritic cell vaccination, including at tumor progression/relapse. Produced via immunoSEQ multiplex PCR; TCRdb's table is partial and in-frame only. Of fewer than 85,000 clones in the sample, around 86% were seen once. The TCR comes from a human donor with glioblastoma. Material: blood, obtained after dendritic cell vaccination. This chain links TRBV19 with TRBJ1-5; tentatively, D is TRBD1 (5 bases). This chain's CDR3 is CASSYSQGPSGPKSNQPQHF. As DNA, the CDR3 is TGTGCCAGTAGTTATTCGCAGGGTCCTTCAGGACCAAAGTCAAATCAGCCCCAGCATTTT.